This T cell receptor beta chain was observed in a study of shared clonotypes between healthy human individuals. Whole-study findings and limits: Generally, estimated richness proved larger in naive subsets than it did in memory subsets.

The assay was immunoSEQ multiplex PCR, and TCRdb's table has in-frame clones only and misses some. Among a few million clones listed, almost 96% were seen once. Comment on this clone: Its antigen is still unknown.

Trimming cost V 11 bases and J 3 bases; bases outside gene matches: 17. CDR1 and CDR2 (germline): ENHRY, SYGVKD. This CDR3 has 17 amino acids. The sequence came from a man aged 18 to 29 in good health. The sample comprised naive CD4+ T cells sorted from blood. Subset specified: CD45RA+ positively selected. The chain employs TRBV10-3 and TRBJ2-2, with TRBD1 matching 8 bases. The CDR3 region is CASIKVSGTGDTGELFF. The CDR3 nucleotides read TGTGCCTCGATTAAGGTATCCGGGACAGGCGACACCGGGGAGCTGTTTTTT.